The 3 T cell receptor beta chains reported below all come from one sample, sequenced in a study of cytomegalovirus exposure and HLA in healthy donors. PCR employed 60 Vbeta and 13 Jbeta primers. Sequencing was performed with immunoSEQ multiplex PCR; in TCRdb, only in-frame clones are kept and a portion is missing. The sample contains 100,000 to 120,000 clones, 74% of which appear only once. The source material was PBMCs. The receptor source for this set is a woman aged 40 to 50 in good health and CMV-seropositive.

This clone was picked up a small number of times. The chain recombines TRBV19 with TRBJ1-5; no clear D gene. The CDR3 is 15 residues long. Germline CDR1 is LNHDA and CDR2 is SQIVND (reference sequence). Trimming pared 3 bases from V and 0 bases from J, leaving 9 bases between. The CDR3 loop reads CASSIVLYSNQPQHF. CDR3 in DNA: TGTGCCAGTAGTATTGTCTTATATAGCAATCAGCCCCAGCATTTT.

This clone was counted only a few times. The chain is built from TRBV5-1 and TRBJ2-7; 7 bases align to TRBD1. CDR1 is SGHRS and CDR2 is YFSETQ in the germline V gene. The CDR3 has 13 amino acids. V lost 7 bases and J lost 0; bases outside the gene matches: 4. The CDR3 protein is CASGQASSYEQYF. CDR3 DNA sequence: TGCGCCAGCGGACAGGCCAGCTCCTACGAGCAGTACTTC.

V usage is TRBV7-3 and J usage is TRBJ2-2; 8 bases align to TRBD2. CDR3 size: 15 residues. Germline V CDR1 and CDR2: SGHTA, FQGTGA. J lost 7 bases, V lost 2 bases, and 6 bases had no gene match. The DNA for the CDR3 is TGTGCCAGCAGCTTACCGGGGGGGCCGGGCGGGGAGCTGTTTTTT. As protein: CASSLPGGPGGELFF.